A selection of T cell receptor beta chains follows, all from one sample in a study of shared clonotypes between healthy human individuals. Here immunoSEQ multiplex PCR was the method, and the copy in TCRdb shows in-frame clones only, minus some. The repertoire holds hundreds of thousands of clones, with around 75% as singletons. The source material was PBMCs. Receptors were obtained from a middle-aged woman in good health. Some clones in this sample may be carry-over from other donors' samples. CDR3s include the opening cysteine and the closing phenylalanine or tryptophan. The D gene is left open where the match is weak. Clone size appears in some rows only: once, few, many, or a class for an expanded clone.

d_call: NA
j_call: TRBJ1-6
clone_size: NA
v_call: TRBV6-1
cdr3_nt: TGTGCCAGCCACCCCCTGACAGCTAATAATTCACCCCTCCACTTT
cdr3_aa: CASHPLTANNSPLHF

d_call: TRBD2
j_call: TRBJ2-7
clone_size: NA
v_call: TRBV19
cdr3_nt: TGTGCCAGTAGGACAATAGCGGGCCCCTCCTACGAGCAGTACTTC
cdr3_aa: CASRTIAGPSYEQYF

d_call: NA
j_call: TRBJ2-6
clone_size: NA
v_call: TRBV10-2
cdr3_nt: TGCGCCAGCAGTGAGGTTCCGGGAAGGGCTGGGGCCAACGTCCTGACTTTC
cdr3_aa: CASSEVPGRAGANVLTF

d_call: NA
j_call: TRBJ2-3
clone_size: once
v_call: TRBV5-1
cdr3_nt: TGCGCCAGCAGTCCCTGGGGGCTCACATCGGATACGCAGTATTTT
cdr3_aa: CASSPWGLTSDTQYF

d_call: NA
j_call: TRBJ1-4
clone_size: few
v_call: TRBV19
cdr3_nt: TGTGCCAGTAACAGAGCTAATGAAAAACTGTTTTTT
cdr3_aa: CASNRANEKLFF

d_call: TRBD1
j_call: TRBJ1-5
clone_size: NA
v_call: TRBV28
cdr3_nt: TGTGCCAGCAGCCGGGACAGGGGCTACGGCAATCAGCCCCAGCATTTT
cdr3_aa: CASSRDRGYGNQPQHF

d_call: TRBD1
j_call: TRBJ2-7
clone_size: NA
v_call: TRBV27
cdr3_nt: TGTGCCAGCAGTTTGGGAAGGGGGCCCTACGAGCAGTACTTC
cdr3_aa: CASSLGRGPYEQYF

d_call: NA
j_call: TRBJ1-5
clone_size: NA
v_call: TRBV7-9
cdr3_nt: TGTGCCAGCAGCTTAGCGGCTGGTTATAGCAATCAGCCCCAGCATTTT
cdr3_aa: CASSLAAGYSNQPQHF

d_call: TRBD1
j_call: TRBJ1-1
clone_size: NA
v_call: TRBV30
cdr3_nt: TGTGCCTGGAGTGTATTGACAGGGGGGGGTAACACTGAAGCTTTCTTT
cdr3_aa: CAWSVLTGGGNTEAFF

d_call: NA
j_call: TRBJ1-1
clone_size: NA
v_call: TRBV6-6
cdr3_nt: TGTGCCAGCAGTCCGCGCGTGGGGCGTAGGACTGAAGCTTTCTTT
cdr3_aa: CASSPRVGRRTEAFF

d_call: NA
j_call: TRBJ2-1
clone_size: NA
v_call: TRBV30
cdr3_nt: TGTGCCTGGAGTGGCCAGGATCTAGCACCCCAGTTCTTC
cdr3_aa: CAWSGQDLAPQFF

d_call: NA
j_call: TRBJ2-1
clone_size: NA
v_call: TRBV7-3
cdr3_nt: TGTGCCAGCAGCTTAACGGTAGTCGATGAGCAGTTCTTC
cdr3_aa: CASSLTVVDEQFF

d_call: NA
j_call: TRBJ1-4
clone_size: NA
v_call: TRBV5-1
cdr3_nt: TGCGCCAGCAGCTTGGGAAGGGTAGATGAAAAACTGTTTTTT
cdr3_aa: CASSLGRVDEKLFF

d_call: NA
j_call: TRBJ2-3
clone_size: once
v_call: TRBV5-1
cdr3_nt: TGCGCCAGCAGCTTGGCAGACCACCCCACAGATACGCAGTATTTT
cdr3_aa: CASSLADHPTDTQYF

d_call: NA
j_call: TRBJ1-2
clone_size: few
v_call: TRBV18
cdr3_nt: TGTGCCAGCTCACCACCAGGGGGAGACTATGGCTACACCTTC
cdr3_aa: CASSPPGGDYGYTF

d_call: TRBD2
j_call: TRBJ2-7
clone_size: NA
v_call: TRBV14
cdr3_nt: TGTGCCAGCAGCTTGAGCGGGATCGGTGCCTACGAGCAGTACTTC
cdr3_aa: CASSLSGIGAYEQYF

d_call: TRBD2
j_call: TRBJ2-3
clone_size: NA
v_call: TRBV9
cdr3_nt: TGTGCCAGCAGCCCGGGAAGACTAGCGGGAGTTACAGATACGCAGTATTTT
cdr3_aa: CASSPGRLAGVTDTQYF

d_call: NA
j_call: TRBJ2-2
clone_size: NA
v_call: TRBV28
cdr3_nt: TGTGCCAGCACCTTTACCGGGGAGCTGTTTTTT
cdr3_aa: CASTFTGELFF

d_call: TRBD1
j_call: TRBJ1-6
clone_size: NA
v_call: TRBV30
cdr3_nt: TGTGCCTGGAGGCTGGGACAGGGCCTATCGGGGCTCCCTGCCTATAATTCACCCCTCCACTTT
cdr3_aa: CAWRLGQGLSGLPAYNSPLHF

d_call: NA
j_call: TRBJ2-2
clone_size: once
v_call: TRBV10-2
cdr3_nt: TGCGCCAGCACCCTGAGCCCAGCGAACACCGGGGAGCTGTTTTTT
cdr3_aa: CASTLSPANTGELFF

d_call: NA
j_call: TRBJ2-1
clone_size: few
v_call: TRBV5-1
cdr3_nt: TGCGCCAGCAGCTTGGCCGGGGGTAGCTCCTACAATGAGCAGTTCTTC
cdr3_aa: CASSLAGGSSYNEQFF

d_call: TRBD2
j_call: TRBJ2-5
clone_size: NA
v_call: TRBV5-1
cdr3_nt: TGCGCCAGCAGCTTGGGCGGGGGGACAAGCCAAGAGACCCAGTACTTC
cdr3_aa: CASSLGGGTSQETQYF

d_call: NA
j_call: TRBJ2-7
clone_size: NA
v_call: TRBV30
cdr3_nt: TGTGCCTGCGGAGTATTATACGAGCAGTACTTC
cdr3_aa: CACGVLYEQYF

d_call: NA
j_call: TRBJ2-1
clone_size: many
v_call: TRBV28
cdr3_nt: TGTGCCAGCAGTTTAAAAGAACGGGACTGGGATGAGCAGTTCTTC
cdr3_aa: CASSLKERDWDEQFF

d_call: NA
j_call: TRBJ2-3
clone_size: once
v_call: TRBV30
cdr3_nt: TGTGCCTCTCGCACAGATACGCAGTATTTT
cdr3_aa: CASRTDTQYF

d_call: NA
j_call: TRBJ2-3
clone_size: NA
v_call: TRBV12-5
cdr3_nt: TGTGCTAGTGGCCCTTCGGGCGGGACAGATACGCAGTATTTT
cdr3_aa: CASGPSGGTDTQYF

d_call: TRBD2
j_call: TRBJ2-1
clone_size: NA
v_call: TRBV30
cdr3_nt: TGTGCCTGGAGTGTACAGCGGGACTACAATGAGCAGTTCTTC
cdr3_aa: CAWSVQRDYNEQFF

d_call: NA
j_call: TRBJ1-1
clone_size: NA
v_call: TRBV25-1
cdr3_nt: TGTGCCAGCAGTGGGCTGGGGGGTAACACTGAAGCTTTCTTT
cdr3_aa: CASSGLGGNTEAFF

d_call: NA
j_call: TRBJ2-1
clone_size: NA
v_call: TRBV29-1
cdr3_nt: TGCAGCGTATACGGCGGGAACGACAATGAGCAGTTCTTC
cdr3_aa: CSVYGGNDNEQFF

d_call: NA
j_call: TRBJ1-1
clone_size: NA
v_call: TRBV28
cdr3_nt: TGTGCCAGCTCGGTGAACACTGAAGCTTTCTTT
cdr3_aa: CASSVNTEAFF

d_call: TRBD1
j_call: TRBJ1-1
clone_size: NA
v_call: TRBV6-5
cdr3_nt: TGTGCCAGCAGTTACCGCGGACAGGCGAACACTGAAGCTTTCTTT
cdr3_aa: CASSYRGQANTEAFF

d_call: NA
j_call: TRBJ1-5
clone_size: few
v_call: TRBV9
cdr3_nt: TGTGCCAGCAGCGTAGACCCCCATAGCAATCAGCCCCAGCATTTT
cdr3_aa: CASSVDPHSNQPQHF

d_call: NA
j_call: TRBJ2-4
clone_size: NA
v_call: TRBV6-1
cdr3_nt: TGTGCCAGCAGTAAGTGGCGGGACCTTTTGTACTTC
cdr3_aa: CASSKWRDLLYF

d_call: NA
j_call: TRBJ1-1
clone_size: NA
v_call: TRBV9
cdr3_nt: TGTGCCAGCAGCGTCGGTCGGGGGATGACTGAAGCTTTCTTT
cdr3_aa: CASSVGRGMTEAFF

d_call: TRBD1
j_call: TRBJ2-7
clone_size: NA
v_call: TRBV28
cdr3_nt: TGTGCCAGCAGCCCCCCCGGGACAGGGCGAAACGAGCAGTACTTC
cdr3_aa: CASSPPGTGRNEQYF

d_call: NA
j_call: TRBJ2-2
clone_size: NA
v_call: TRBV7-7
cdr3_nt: TGTGCTAGCAGCTTAGTGCGGGGCTCGAACACCGGGGAGCTGTTTTTT
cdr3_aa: CASSLVRGSNTGELFF

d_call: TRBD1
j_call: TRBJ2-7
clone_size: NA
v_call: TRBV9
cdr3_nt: TGTGCCAGCAGCCCACAAGGGACAGGATCCGAGCAGTACTTC
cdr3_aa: CASSPQGTGSEQYF

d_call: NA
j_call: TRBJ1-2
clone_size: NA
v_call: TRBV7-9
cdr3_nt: TGTGCCAGCAGCCACTCAGACGGTCCTTTACGGGGCTACACCTTC
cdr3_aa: CASSHSDGPLRGYTF

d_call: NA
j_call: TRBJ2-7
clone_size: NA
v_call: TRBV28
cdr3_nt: TGTGCCAGCAGTCCCGGGGGTGGACGCATTAACGAGCAGTACTTC
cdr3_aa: CASSPGGGRINEQYF

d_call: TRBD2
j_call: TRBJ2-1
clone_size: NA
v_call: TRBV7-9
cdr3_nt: TGTGCCAGCAGCTTTCCTAGCGGGGGCTACAATGAGCAGTTCTTC
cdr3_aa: CASSFPSGGYNEQFF

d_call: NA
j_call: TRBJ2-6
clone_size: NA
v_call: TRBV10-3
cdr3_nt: TGTGCCATCAGTGAGGGCAGCAACTCTGGGGCCAACGTCCTGACTTTC
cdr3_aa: CAISEGSNSGANVLTF

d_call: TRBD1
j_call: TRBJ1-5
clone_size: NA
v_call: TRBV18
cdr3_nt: TGTGCCAGCTCAACTGGACAGGGCGATCAGCCCCAGCATTTT
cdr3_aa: CASSTGQGDQPQHF

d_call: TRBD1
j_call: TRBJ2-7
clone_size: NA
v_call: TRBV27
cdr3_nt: TGTGCCAGCAGTTTGCAGGGGGCGGGGTACGAGCAGTACTTC
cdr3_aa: CASSLQGAGYEQYF

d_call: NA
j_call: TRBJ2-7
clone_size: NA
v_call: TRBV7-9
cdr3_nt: TGTGCCAGCAGCGGCCCGGGACACTCCTACGAGCAGTACTTC
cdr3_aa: CASSGPGHSYEQYF

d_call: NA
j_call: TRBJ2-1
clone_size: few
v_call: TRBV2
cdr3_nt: TGTGCCAGCAGTGAACGGGCGGTTTACAATGAGCAGTTCTTC
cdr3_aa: CASSERAVYNEQFF

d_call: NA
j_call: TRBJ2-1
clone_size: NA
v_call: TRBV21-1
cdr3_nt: TGTGCCAGCCATGGGAATGAGCAGTTCTTC
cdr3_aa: CASHGNEQFF

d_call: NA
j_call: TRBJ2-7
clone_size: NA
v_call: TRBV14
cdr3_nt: TGTGCCAGCAGCCAAGGCAGGGGTGGGTACGAGCAGTACTTC
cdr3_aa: CASSQGRGGYEQYF

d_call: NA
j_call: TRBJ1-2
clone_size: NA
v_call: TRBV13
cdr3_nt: TGTGCCAGCAGCTTAAAGGGGGACTATGGCTACACCTTC
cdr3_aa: CASSLKGDYGYTF

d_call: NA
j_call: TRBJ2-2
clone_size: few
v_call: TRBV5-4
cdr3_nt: TGTGCCAGCAGCTTGCGGCGGAGTAACACCGGGGAGCTGTTTTTT
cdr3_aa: CASSLRRSNTGELFF

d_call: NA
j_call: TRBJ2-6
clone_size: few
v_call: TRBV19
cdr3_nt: TGTGCCAGTAGTATAGGAGCTCAGGGGGCCAACGTCCTGACTTTC
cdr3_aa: CASSIGAQGANVLTF

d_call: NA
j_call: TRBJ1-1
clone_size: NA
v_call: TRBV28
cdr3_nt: TGTGCCAGCACCCTAGGTTTCGGGACCACTGAAGCTTTCTTT
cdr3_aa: CASTLGFGTTEAFF

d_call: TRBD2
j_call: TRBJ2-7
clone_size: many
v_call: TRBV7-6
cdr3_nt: TGTGCCAGCAGCCGAGCGGGGGAATACTACGAGCAGTACTTC
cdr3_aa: CASSRAGEYYEQYF

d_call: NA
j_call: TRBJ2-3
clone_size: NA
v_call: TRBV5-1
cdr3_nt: TGCGCCAGCAGCTTCACCGGGACGAGTAGCACAGATACGCAGTATTTT
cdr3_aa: CASSFTGTSSTDTQYF